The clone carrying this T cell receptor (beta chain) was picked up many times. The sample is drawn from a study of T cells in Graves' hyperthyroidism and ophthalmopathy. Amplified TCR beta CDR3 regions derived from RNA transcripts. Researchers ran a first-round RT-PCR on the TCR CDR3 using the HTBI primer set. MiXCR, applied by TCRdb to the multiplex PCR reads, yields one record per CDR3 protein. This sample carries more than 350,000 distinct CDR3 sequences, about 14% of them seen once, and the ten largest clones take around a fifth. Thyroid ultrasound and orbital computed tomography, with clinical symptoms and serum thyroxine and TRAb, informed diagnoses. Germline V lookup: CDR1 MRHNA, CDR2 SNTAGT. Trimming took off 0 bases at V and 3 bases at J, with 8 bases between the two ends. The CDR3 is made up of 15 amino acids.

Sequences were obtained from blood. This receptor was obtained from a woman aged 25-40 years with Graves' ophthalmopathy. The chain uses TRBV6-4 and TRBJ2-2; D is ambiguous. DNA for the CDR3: TGTGCCAGCAGTGACTCGAAAGGAGACACCGGGGAGCTGTTTTTT. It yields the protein CASSDSKGDTGELFF.